The 13 T cell receptor beta chains below all came from one sample that was sequenced in a study of high-grade serous ovarian cancer treatment subgroups. TCRdb's copy holds only in-frame clones and misses some; the assay was immunoSEQ multiplex PCR. The table shows some 28,000 clones, with around 84% occurring only once. The tumor samples were collected prior to definitive surgery or chemotherapy. The sample comprised tumor tissue. These receptors were obtained from a human donor with high-grade serous ovarian cancer.

The chain joins TRBV28 to TRBJ2-7; 8 bases are shared with TRBD1. Trimming removed 6 bases from V and 2 bases from J; junction bases left unmatched: 6. Per the germline V gene, CDR1 is MDHEN and CDR2 is SYDVKM. The CDR3 loop spans 14 amino acids. CDR3 DNA: TGTGCCAGCAGCCCAAGGACAGGGACCTACGAGCAGTACTTC. Translated: CASSPRTGTYEQYF.

V and J are TRBV5-1 and TRBJ2-1; D tentatively fits TRBD1 or TRBD2 (6 bases each). Trimming removed 0 bases at V and 5 bases at J, with 15 bases between. In germline, CDR1 is SGHRS, CDR2 YFSETQ. The CDR3 runs 16 residues. The CDR3, as DNA: TGCGCCAGCAGCTTGGTAGGGGGGACTGGAAACAATGAGCAGTTCTTC. Translated, it gives CASSLVGGTGNNEQFF.

The J gene is TRBJ2-7, the V gene TRBV6-1; the D gene is possibly TRBD1 (5 bases). This CDR3 contains 15 residues. V lost 5 bases and J 2 bases, leaving 16 bases between the germline ends. Per the germline V gene, CDR1 is MNHNS and CDR2 is SASEGT. The CDR3 sequence: CASSPRTPIPYEQYF. The CDR3 region has the DNA TGTGCCAGCAGTCCAAGGACACCTATCCCCTACGAGCAGTACTTC.

J is TRBJ1-2 and V is TRBV6-6; possible D gene TRBD1, 5 bases. This CDR3 has 15 residues. The germline V gene has CDR1 MNHNY and CDR2 SVGAGI (reference sequence). V was clipped by 2 bases and J by 4 bases, with 14 bases between them. The CDR3: CASSYPLKGTYGYTF. In DNA form, the CDR3 reads TGTGCCAGCAGTTACCCACTTAAGGGGACCTATGGCTACACCTTC.

The chain recombines TRBV5-1 with TRBJ2-4; 7 bases agree with TRBD2. The CDR3 covers 14 residues. V gave up 4 bases and J gave up 8 bases; unmatched junction bases: 9. The germline gives CDR1 SGHRS, CDR2 YFSETQ. CDR3 protein: CASSPGLSLDIQYF. CDR3 DNA sequence: TGCGCCAGCAGCCCGGGACTATCGCTCGACATTCAGTACTTC.

V is TRBV5-5 and J is TRBJ2-7, with 9 bases matching TRBD2. The germline V gene encodes CDR1 SGHKS and CDR2 YYEKEE (reference sequence). After removal of 0 bases from V and 6 bases from J, the junction contained 7 bases not matched to a gene. CDR3 length: 15 residues. The CDR3 coding sequence is TGTGCCAGCAGCTTGGAGCCAGCGGGAGGACTCGAGCAGTACTTC. It codes for CASSLEPAGGLEQYF.

This chain links TRBV5-1 with TRBJ2-3, with TRBD2 matching 9 bases. This CDR3 is built from 16 residues. Germline values: CDR1 SGHRS, CDR2 YFSETQ. V dropped 1 base and J dropped 2; count of bases not matched to a gene: 5. CDR3 DNA: TGCGCCAGCAGCTTGCAGACTAGCGGAATCACAGATACGCAGTATTTT. Translated: CASSLQTSGITDTQYF.

The chain employs TRBV19 and TRBJ2-7; perhaps TRBD2 as D (6 bases). Trimming shortened V by 1 base and J by 3 bases, and 10 bases separated the two germline ends. The CDR3 totals 14 residues. Germline V gene lookup returns CDR1 LNHDA and CDR2 SQIVND (reference sequence). CDR3 sequence: CASSIADGGYEQYF. CDR3 coding DNA: TGTGCCAGTAGTATAGCTGACGGGGGCTACGAGCAGTACTTC. The variable domain in full, completed from reference TRBV19 and TRBJ2-7, reads DGGITQSPKYLFRKEGQNVTLSCEQNLNHDAMYWYRQDPGQGLRLIYYSQIVNDFQKGDIAEGYSVSREKKESFPLTVTSAQKNPTAFYLCASSIADGGYEQYFGPGTRLTVT.

This clone was recorded a few times. The chain recombines TRBV5-5 with TRBJ1-2; 7 positions agree with TRBD1. This CDR3 has 14 amino acids. The V gene's germline CDR1 is SGHKS and CDR2 YYEKEE (reference sequence). The V gene end was trimmed by 4 bases and the J gene end by 2 bases; junction bases not matched to a gene: 5. CDR3 in amino acids: CASSPTGQNYGYTF. The CDR3 coding sequence is TGTGCCAGCAGCCCGACAGGGCAAAACTATGGCTACACCTTC.

In its sample, this clone was seen once. CDR3: CAISETLGTDTQYF. The DNA of the CDR3 is TGTGCCATCAGTGAGACACTGGGCACAGATACGCAGTATTTT. V usage is TRBV10-3 and J usage is TRBJ2-3; no reliable D call. Trimming cost V 2 bases and J 1 base, with 7 bases left between them. The CDR3 has 14 residues. CDR1 and CDR2 (germline): ENHRY, SYGVKD.

The genes are TRBV5-5 and TRBJ1-2; no firm D call. V gave up 1 base and J gave up 1 base, with 11 bases separating them. The V gene's germline CDR1 is SGHKS and CDR2 YYEKEE (reference sequence). The CDR3 consists of 15 residues. The CDR3 coding sequence is TGTGCCAGCAGCTTGAGCAGAGGTCTTAACTATGGCTACACCTTC. The encoded protein is CASSLSRGLNYGYTF. Full variable domain (missing parts from reference TRBV5-5 and TRBJ1-2): DAGVTQSPTHLIKTRGQQVTLRCSPISGHKSVSWYQQVLGQGPQFIFQYYEKEERGRGNFPDRFSARQFPNYSSELNVNALLLGDSALYLCASSLSRGLNYGYTFGSGTRLTVV.

This chain uses TRBV4-1 with TRBJ2-2; TRBD2 aligns across 9 bases. The CDR3 totals 16 residues. V gave up 2 bases and J gave up 6 bases; unmatched junction bases: 7. Germline V lookup: CDR1 MGHRA, CDR2 YSYEKL. The CDR3 DNA follows: TGCGCCAGCAGCCAATCCGGGACTAGCCTCGCCGGGGAGCTGTTTTTT. Amino acids: CASSQSGTSLAGELFF.

The chain has TRBV11-2 and TRBJ1-1, with D possibly matching TRBD1 (5 bases). V gave up 0 bases and J gave up 7 bases, with 12 bases separating them. This CDR3 comprises 14 residues. From germline, CDR1 is SGHAT and CDR2 FQNNGV. The CDR3 nucleotides are TGTGCCAGCAGCTTAGAGGGGGGTATGGGTGAAGCTTTCTTT. The encoded protein is CASSLEGGMGEAFF.